This T cell receptor beta chain was recovered during a study of shared clonotypes between healthy human individuals. The assay was immunoSEQ multiplex PCR, and TCRdb's table has in-frame clones only and misses some. The sample has 2 million or so clones, 90% to 95% seen once. Researchers partitioned CD4+ cells into CD45RA+ naive and CD45RA-negative memory subsets. The sequence was obtained from a man younger than 30 in good health. Material for sequencing was naive CD4+ T cells sorted from blood. Subset defined: CD45RA+ positively selected.

CDR3 sequence: CSAGTAGTQYF. CDR3 in DNA: TGCAGTGCTGGGACAGCGGGGACCCAGTACTTC. V is TRBV20-1 and J is TRBJ2-5, with a possible D match to TRBD1 (7 bases). Trimming cost V 5 bases and J 7 bases, with 11 bases left between them. Germline values: CDR1 DFQATT, CDR2 SNEGSKA (reference sequence). The length of the CDR3 is 11 residues.